These 25 T cell receptor beta chains were all obtained from the same sample, sequenced in a study of shared clonotypes between healthy human individuals. Produced via immunoSEQ multiplex PCR; TCRdb's table is partial and in-frame only. The sample has 550,000 to 700,000 clones, 60% to 75% seen once; the top ten hold roughly 1.9%. The sequenced material came from memory CD4+ T cells sorted from blood. The subset here: CD45RA-negative fraction. All receptors derive from a woman under 40 in good health.

The chain links TRBV5-4 to TRBJ2-2; weak D call: TRBD2 (6 bases). CDR1 and CDR2 (germline): SGHNT, YYREEE (reference sequence). The CDR3 spans 14 residues. Trimming removed 7 bases from V and 7 bases from J, with 17 bases in between. The CDR3 spells CASGRDSGIGELFF. CDR3 nucleotide sequence: TGTGCCAGCGGCCGGGACTCCGGTATCGGGGAGCTGTTTTTT.

V gene TRBV10-3 combines with J gene TRBJ2-7; TRBD1 aligns across 9 bases. Germline V gene lookup returns CDR1 ENHRY and CDR2 SYGVKD. The J segment lost 3 bases and the V segment lost 7 bases, leaving 7 bases of the junction unmatched. This CDR3 has 14 residues. This chain's CDR3 is CAIKASDRGYEQYF. The CDR3 DNA follows: TGTGCCATCAAAGCCTCGGACAGGGGCTACGAGCAGTACTTC.

The chain carries TRBV5-1 and TRBJ2-1; possibly TRBD2 for D (6 bases). V dropped 0 bases and J dropped 3 bases, with 10 bases sitting between them. CDR3 size: 15 residues. Germline V gene sequence: CDR1 SGHRS, CDR2 YFSETQ. The CDR3 nucleotides read TGCGCCAGCAGCTTGGGACTAGGACTCTACAATGAGCAGTTCTTC. Amino acids: CASSLGLGLYNEQFF.

This clone showed up just a few times. CDR3 region: CASTSSSGTGELFF. CDR3 in DNA: TGTGCCAGCACTTCCAGTTCGGGGACCGGGGAGCTGTTTTTT. This chain connects TRBV6-1 to TRBJ2-2; a possible D gene is TRBD2 (5 bases). Germline CDR1 and CDR2: MNHNS and SASEGT. This CDR3 comprises 14 residues. With 7 bases removed from V and 5 bases from J, the gap between germline ends came to 14 bases.

This chain joins TRBV2 and TRBJ2-3, with D possibly TRBD1 on 5 matching bases. The germline gives CDR1 SNHLY, CDR2 FYNNEI. The CDR3 covers 15 residues. The V end was cut by 8 bases, the J end by 2 bases, with 17 bases between. The DNA for the CDR3 is TGTGCCAGCGACCTAATCGGACAAATCACAGATACGCAGTATTTT. It is translated as CASDLIGQITDTQYF. Combining the CDR3 with reference TRBV2 and TRBJ2-3 gives the whole variable domain EPEVTQTPSHQVTQMGQEVILRCVPISNHLYFYWYRQILGQKVEFLVSFYNNEISEKSEIFDDQFSVERPDGSNFTLKIRSTKLEDSAMYFCASDLIGQITDTQYFGPGTRLTVL.

A note on this clone: The same CDR3 can be traced to other DNA sequences in this sample. This sequence joins TRBV19 and TRBJ2-7, with D uncertain. Germline V gene sequence: CDR1 LNHDA, CDR2 SQIVND (reference sequence). There are 14 residues in the CDR3. V was pared by 6 bases and J by 0 bases, with 12 bases between. Here the CDR3 reads CASSRPGYSYEQYF. CDR3 coding DNA: TGTGCCAGTAGCCGACCCGGGTACTCCTACGAGCAGTACTTC.

The V call is TRBV7-9, the J call TRBJ2-2; 10 positions agree with TRBD2. Germline assignment: CDR1 SEHNR and CDR2 FQNEAQ (reference sequence). The trim removed 3 bases at V and 1 base at J, leaving 5 bases unmatched. CDR3 length equals 17 residues. The CDR3 DNA is TGTGCCAGCAGCTTGGTTTTAGCGGGAGGGAACACCGGGGAGCTGTTTTTT. It encodes CASSLVLAGGNTGELFF.

The genes are TRBV28 and TRBJ1-2; the match to TRBD1 covers 7 bases. From germline, CDR1 is MDHEN and CDR2 SYDVKM. With 1 base clipped from V and 5 bases from J, the junction kept 13 bases outside the gene matches. The CDR3 covers 17 residues. The DNA of the CDR3 is TGTGCCAGCAGTTTATCGGGACAGATTACAACACTATATGGCTACACCTTC. Protein product: CASSLSGQITTLYGYTF.

A few counts support this clone. This chain connects TRBV11-2 to TRBJ2-7; D gene ambiguous. With 5 bases removed from V and 0 bases from J, the gap between germline ends came to 14 bases. The length of the CDR3 is 15 residues. Per the germline V gene, CDR1 is SGHAT and CDR2 is FQNNGV. CDR3 sequence reads: CASSTLGISSYEQYF. In DNA, the CDR3 is TGTGCCAGCAGCACCCTGGGGATCAGCTCCTACGAGCAGTACTTC.

The V and J genes are TRBV6-5 and TRBJ2-1, with D tentatively TRBD1 (6 bases). This CDR3 comprises 16 residues. Between the trimmed V and J ends, which lost 4 bases and 6 bases, there was a span of 19 bases. Germline CDR1 reads MNHEY; CDR2 reads SVGAGI. The CDR3 here is CASSSPSGQPTNEQFF. The CDR3 DNA reads as TGTGCCAGCAGTTCCCCCTCAGGACAGCCCACCAATGAGCAGTTCTTC.

The chain links TRBV19 to TRBJ2-5; perhaps TRBD2 as D (7 bases). The germline V gene has CDR1 LNHDA and CDR2 SQIVND (reference sequence). V was shortened by 2 bases and J by 4 bases, with 20 bases between the two germline ends. This CDR3 comprises 17 residues. CDR3 DNA sequence: TGTGCCAGTAGTATACCCCCGGGACGGGGGGCTCGAGAGACCCAGTACTTC. Its protein is CASSIPPGRGARETQYF.

The V and J genes are TRBV5-1 and TRBJ2-5; TRBD1 agrees at 7 bases. CDR1 and CDR2 (germline): SGHRS, YFSETQ. The V gene end was trimmed by 0 bases and the J gene end by 3 bases; junction bases not matched to a gene: 5. The CDR3 is made up of 15 amino acids. The CDR3 sequence is CASSLGGGLEETQYF. For the CDR3, the DNA is TGCGCCAGCAGCTTGGGAGGGGGCCTGGAAGAGACCCAGTACTTC.

There are many counts of this clone. The sample contains more than one DNA sequence encoding this CDR3. The chain couples TRBV4-1 to TRBJ2-2, with 14 nucleotides matching TRBD2. The trim removed 1 base at V and 5 bases at J, leaving 6 bases unmatched. The germline V gene has CDR1 MGHRA and CDR2 YSYEKL. The CDR3 sequence is 18 residues long. The CDR3 DNA is TGCGCCAGCAGCCAAGGGGGACTAGCGGGAGTAGGTACCGGGGAGCTGTTTTTT. Protein: CASSQGGLAGVGTGELFF.

The gene calls are TRBV4-1 and TRBJ1-1; D is uncertain. This CDR3 contains 14 residues. Germline V gene lookup returns CDR1 MGHRA and CDR2 YSYEKL. Trimming pared 6 bases from V and 5 bases from J, leaving 16 bases between. CDR3 nucleotides: TGCGCCAGCAGTTGGCAGGCCGAAGGGACTGAAGCTTTCTTT. Protein sequence: CASSWQAEGTEAFF.

The V and J genes are TRBV6-5 and TRBJ2-7; weak D call: TRBD2 (5 bases). V was shortened by 9 bases and J by 0 bases, with 15 bases between the two germline ends. The CDR3 is 14 amino acids. The V gene's germline CDR1 is MNHEY and CDR2 SVGAGI. This CDR3 reads CARSADGNSYEQYF. The DNA for the CDR3 is TGTGCCAGATCGGCTGACGGGAACTCCTACGAGCAGTACTTC.

This chain connects TRBV28 to TRBJ2-1; 8 nucleotides agree with TRBD2. J lost 7 bases, V lost 4 bases, and 9 bases had no gene match. Germline V lookup: CDR1 MDHEN, CDR2 SYDVKM. The CDR3 contains 15 residues. CDR3 sequence: CASSSPGLGGNEQFF. CDR3 sequence (DNA): TGTGCCAGCAGTTCCCCGGGACTAGGGGGGAATGAGCAGTTCTTC.

The chain links TRBV11-2 to TRBJ1-4; D perhaps matches TRBD1 (5 bases). Germline-derived CDR1 and CDR2 are SGHAT and FQNNGV. Trimming shortened V by 5 bases and J by 3 bases, and 13 bases separated the two germline ends. This CDR3 is built from 15 residues. CDR3 region: CASSKRGTANEKLFF. CDR3 bases: TGTGCCAGCAGCAAGCGAGGGACCGCTAATGAAAAACTGTTTTTT.

This clone came up many times. This chain uses TRBV27 with TRBJ1-1; D gene unclear. V was clipped by 2 bases and J by 3 bases, with 10 bases between them. The CDR3 spans 14 residues. Germline CDR1 is MNHEY and CDR2 is SMNVEV (reference sequence). CDR3 amino acids: CASSLESGYTEAFF. The CDR3 coding sequence is TGTGCCAGCAGTTTAGAGTCGGGGTACACTGAAGCTTTCTTT.

The J gene is TRBJ2-5, the V gene TRBV28; either TRBD1 or TRBD2 may supply D (5 bases each). The J call is doubtful: the DNA matches TRBJ2-7 better. CDR1 MDHEN and CDR2 SYDVKM come from the germline V gene. The CDR3 consists of 11 residues. The CDR3 spells CASKGSYEQYF. The CDR3 region has the DNA TGTGCCAGCAAGGGGAGCTACGAGCAGTACTTC.

The rearrangement uses TRBV28 and TRBJ2-3, with TRBD2 as a possible D gene (5 bases). Trimming stripped 1 base from V and 7 bases from J, with 9 bases between. There are 13 residues in the CDR3. Germline loops: CDR1 MDHEN, CDR2 SYDVKM. CDR3 loop: CASSLFGINTQYF. CDR3 bases: TGTGCCAGCAGTTTATTCGGGATAAATACGCAGTATTTT.

The CDR3 DNA is TGTGCCAGCACGATAGCGGGGGGCAATGAGCAGTTCTTC. This encodes CASTIAGGNEQFF. The rearrangement uses TRBV6-6 and TRBJ2-1, with 10 bases matching TRBD2. This CDR3 is 13 amino acids long. The V segment lost 7 bases and the J segment 6 bases; nucleotides outside the gene matches: 3. CDR1 is MNHNY and CDR2 is SVGAGI in the germline V gene (reference sequence).

The V call is TRBV5-1, the J call TRBJ1-5; D unresolved. V was clipped by 5 bases and J by 6 bases, with 12 bases between them. Germline CDR1 and CDR2: SGHRS and YFSETQ. This CDR3 comprises 13 residues. CDR3 loop: CASSVEGTQPQHF. In nucleotides, the CDR3 is TGCGCCAGCAGTGTGGAAGGAACTCAGCCCCAGCATTTT.

V gene TRBV19 combines with J gene TRBJ2-2, with TRBD1 matching over 8 bases. Germline V gene sequence: CDR1 LNHDA, CDR2 SQIVND (reference sequence). This CDR3 is 13 amino acids long. Losses at the gene ends were 9 bases for V and 7 bases for J; bases not matched to a gene: 7. CDR3 residues: CASDDRGIGELFF. CDR3 bases: TGTGCCAGCGACGACAGGGGAATCGGGGAGCTGTTTTTT.

This chain links TRBV7-2 with TRBJ2-7, with 12 bases matching TRBD2. Trimming took 3 bases from V and 2 from J; bases not matched to a gene: 11. CDR3 length: 18 amino acids. Germline V CDR1 and CDR2: SGHTA, FQGNSA. The CDR3 sequence is CASSFRLAGGPWTYEQYF. The CDR3 DNA reads TGTGCCAGCAGCTTTCGGCTAGCGGGAGGGCCGTGGACCTACGAGCAGTACTTC.

The chain combines TRBV6-5 with TRBJ2-7, with TRBD2 identical over 11 bases. The trim removed 2 bases at V and 6 bases at J, leaving 6 bases unmatched. Looked up from germline, CDR1 is MNHEY and CDR2 is SVGAGI. The length of the CDR3 is 15 residues. In DNA, the CDR3 is TGTGCCAGCAGTTACCGGGGACTAGCGGTTGCCGAGCAGTACTTC. It encodes CASSYRGLAVAEQYF.